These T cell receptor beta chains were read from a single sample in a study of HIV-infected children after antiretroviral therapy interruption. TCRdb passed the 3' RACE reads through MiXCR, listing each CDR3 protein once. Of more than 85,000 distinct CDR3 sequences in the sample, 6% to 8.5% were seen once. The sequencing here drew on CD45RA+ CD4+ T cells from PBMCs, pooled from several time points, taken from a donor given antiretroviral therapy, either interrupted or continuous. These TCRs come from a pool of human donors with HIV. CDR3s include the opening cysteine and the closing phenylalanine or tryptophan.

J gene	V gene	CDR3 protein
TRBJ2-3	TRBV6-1	CASSEAPSGMATDTQYF
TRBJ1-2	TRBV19	CASSIWIGDTTDSNYGYTF
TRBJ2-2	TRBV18	CASSQISTGELFF
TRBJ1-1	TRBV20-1	CSGLSGTGGNTEAFF
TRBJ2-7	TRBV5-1	CASSLESLRGYEQYF
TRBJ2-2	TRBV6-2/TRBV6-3	CASSSGELFF
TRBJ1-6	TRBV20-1	CSASSGTGGNSPLHF
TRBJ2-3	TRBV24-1	CATSEHRGTVTDTQYF
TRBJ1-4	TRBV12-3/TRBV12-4	CASSSGFGEKLFF
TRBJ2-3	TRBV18	CASSPMMSMSSTDTQYF
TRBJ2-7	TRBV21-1	CASSKGGAGGNYEQYF
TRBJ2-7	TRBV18	CASSPPLGNAGYEQYF
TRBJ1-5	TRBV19	CASTPHRNQPQHF
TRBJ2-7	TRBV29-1	CSVAGQRYEQYF
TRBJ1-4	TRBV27	CASSLSPTNEKLFF
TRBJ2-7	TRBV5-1	CASSLGQGGDEQYF
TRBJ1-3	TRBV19	CASRPTGTGSGNTIYF